Each of the 5 T cell receptor beta chains below was sequenced from the same sample in a study of OX40 agonist ivuxolimab in advanced cancers. Clones were read by immunoSEQ multiplex PCR, and TCRdb kept only the in-frame ones, dropping some. This table holds about 100,000 clones, approximately 89% found once. This sample comprised CD4+ or CD8+ T cells sorted from blood, obtained in a trial of the OX40 agonist ivuxolimab. All receptors derive from an adult with an advanced solid tumor such as melanoma, head and neck, liver or kidney cancer.

This chain links TRBV7-8 with TRBJ1-5, with 9 bases that match TRBD1. The V segment lost 1 base and the J segment 7 bases; nucleotides outside the gene matches: 5. The CDR3 sequence is 15 residues long. Germline V gene sequence: CDR1 SGHVS, CDR2 FQNEAQ. CDR3 sequence reads: CASSLGDRELQPQHF. The CDR3 DNA reads as TGTGCCAGCAGCTTAGGGGACAGGGAACTACAGCCCCAGCATTTT.

This chain links TRBV19 with TRBJ2-7; perhaps TRBD2 as D (6 bases). The CDR3 totals 13 residues. The V end was cut by 7 bases, the J end by 6 bases, with 16 bases between. Germline CDR1 and CDR2: LNHDA and SQIVND (reference sequence). The CDR3 DNA reads as TGTGCCAGTAAAGCGGGTAATAGTTTCGAGCAGTACTTC. It encodes CASKAGNSFEQYF.

The chain employs TRBV7-3 and TRBJ2-5; tentatively, D is TRBD1 (6 bases). CDR3 size: 15 residues. V dropped 4 bases and J dropped 3 bases, with 15 bases sitting between them. Germline assignment: CDR1 SGHTA and CDR2 FQGTGA. This CDR3 is CASSSPRTEEETQYF. The CDR3 nucleotides are TGTGCCAGCAGCTCCCCCCGGACAGAGGAAGAGACCCAGTACTTC.

This clone was counted once. V is TRBV7-3 and J is TRBJ2-2; D unclear. With 6 bases removed from V and 3 bases from J, the gap between germline ends came to 8 bases. Germline V gives CDR1 SGHTA, CDR2 FQGTGA. The CDR3 length is 13 residues. CDR3 bases: TGTGCCAGCAGAAACAGTGACACCGGGGAGCTGTTTTTT. This translates into CASRNSDTGELFF.

V usage is TRBV10-2 and J usage is TRBJ2-5, with D possibly being TRBD1 (6 bases). Trimming removed 4 bases from V and 4 bases from J, with 10 bases in between. CDR1 is WSHSY, CDR2 SAAADI, per germline. This CDR3 region has 13 residues. The CDR3: CASSVLQGETQYF. CDR3 bases: TGCGCCAGCAGTGTATTACAGGGAGAGACCCAGTACTTC.